The sequence of this T cell receptor (beta chain) was determined in a study of blood T cells in healthy people across ages. The study, taken as a whole, reports: Versus aged donors, long-lived donors had higher diversity and more naive CD4+ cells. TCR beta diversity tracked closely with naive T cell percentage.

A second PCR of 7 to 11 cycles used a sample-barcoded 5' primer and a J-beta primer mix. The authors tagged each cDNA molecule using a template-switch adaptor with 12 random nucleotides. Using its own MiXCR run on the 5' RACE reads, TCRdb lists one record per CDR3 protein. The table records 1,500,000 or so distinct CDR3 sequences, under 55% of them present only once. The CDR3 loop spans 15 amino acids. Germline V gene data show CDR1 as LGHNA and CDR2 as YNFKEQ. V shed 0 bases, J shed 8 bases, and the junction held 6 bases outside the gene matches. Notes on this clonotype: The antigen is undetermined.

The rearrangement joins TRBV4-2 to TRBJ2-1; 8 bases are shared with TRBD2. The receptor was isolated from a woman aged 18-30 years in good health. Source material: blood. The CDR3 region is CASSQDLAGKDEQFF. CDR3 sequence (DNA): TGTGCCAGCAGCCAAGATCTAGCGGGTAAGGATGAGCAGTTCTTC.